This TCR beta chain came from a study of graft-versus-host responses after intestinal transplantation. Overall study results and limits: Recipient marrow contained GvH clones, some of which appeared first in ileum or blood. GvH clone levels peaked in circulation, and this peak was associated with early post-transplant HvG declines.

Data came from immunoSEQ multiplex PCR; TCRdb stores just in-frame clones and leaves some out. The data contain 90,000 to 130,000 clones, roughly 92% of them singletons. The CDR3 loop spans 13 amino acids. Trimming at V came to 8 bases and at J to 5 bases, leaving 6 bases not matched to a gene. Germline CDR1 reads MNHEY; CDR2 reads SVGAGI. A remark on this clone: Its antigen is as yet unknown.

This rearrangement joins TRBV6-5 to TRBJ2-7; the match to TRBD1 covers 10 bases. Here the sequenced sample was unstimulated CD4+ T cells sorted from spleen or lymph node cells, taken before transplant. This sequence originates from a human donor who was the organ donor for an intestinal transplant. DNA for the CDR3: TGTGCCAGCGAAAGGACAGGGGGTAACGAGCAGTACTTC. Translated, it gives CASERTGGNEQYF.